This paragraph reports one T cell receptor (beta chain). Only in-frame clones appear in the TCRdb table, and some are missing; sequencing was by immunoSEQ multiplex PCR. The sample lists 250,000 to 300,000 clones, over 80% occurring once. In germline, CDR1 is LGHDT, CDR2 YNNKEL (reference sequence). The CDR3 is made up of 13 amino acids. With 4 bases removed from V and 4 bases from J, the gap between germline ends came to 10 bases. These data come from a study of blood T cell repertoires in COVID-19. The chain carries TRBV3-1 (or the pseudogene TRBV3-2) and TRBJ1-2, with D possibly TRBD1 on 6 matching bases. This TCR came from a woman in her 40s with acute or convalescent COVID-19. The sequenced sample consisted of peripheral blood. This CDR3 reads CASSPGHLYGYTF. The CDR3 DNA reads TGTGCCAGCAGCCCGGGACATCTCTATGGCTACACCTTC.